This T cell receptor beta chain comes out of a study of blood T cell repertoires in COVID-19. Whole-study context: There were acute and convalescent COVID-19 samples, and they came from the United States, Italy and Spain. PBMCs, B-cell-depleted T cells, or T cells were the source of the cDNA or gDNA that made up the material.

Per the original methods: Estimated nucleated cell counts came from reference gene primer amplification. Only in-frame clones appear in the TCRdb table, and some are missing; sequencing was by immunoSEQ multiplex PCR. V and J calls and clone size are those listed in that table; D and trimming were worked out from the DNA. This sample has roughly 250,000 clones, with around nine tenths found just once. Germline values: CDR1 MDHEN, CDR2 SYDVKM. V was clipped by 6 bases and J by 4 bases; unmatched bases: 5. The CDR3 covers 13 residues. The V gene is TRBV28, the J gene TRBJ1-2, with 7 bases lining up with TRBD1. Material for sequencing was peripheral blood. This TCR came from a man aged 30-40 years with acute or convalescent COVID-19. CDR3 amino acids: CASRAQGSYGYTF. In nucleotides, the CDR3 is TGTGCCAGCAGGGCACAGGGGTCCTATGGCTACACCTTC.